This T cell receptor (beta chain) was found in a study of beta chain features in type 1 diabetes. Study details: Patients did not differ from healthy donors in age, gender or cell yield. There were approximately 100 million sorted cells examined across all samples.

As every portion of the isolated RNA was reverse transcribed, the sequencing read expressed TCRB transcripts. Profiling relied on immunoSEQ multiplex PCR, and the TCRdb table lists in-frame clones only, not all of them. Of over 100,000 clones in the sample, almost 40% were seen once. Germline V gene lookup returns CDR1 MDHEN and CDR2 SYDVKM. The CDR3 spans 16 residues. The junction had 7 bases not matched to a gene; V was cut back by 0 bases and J by 5 bases. Study conclusions and caveats: HLA effects on TCRB rearrangement stayed unresolved here. Among type 1 diabetes patients, VDJ junctions had fewer insertions and more deletions.

This clone has just a few counts. Antigen specificity is unknown. The V and J genes are TRBV28 and TRBJ2-4; 7 positions agree with TRBD1. The receptor comes from a woman aged 18-35 years in good health. The sequenced material came from stem cell memory CD4+ T cells from blood. For the CDR3, the DNA is TGTGCCAGCAGTTTATGGGAACAGGGGAAAGAAAACATTCAGTACTTC. Protein sequence: CASSLWEQGKENIQYF.